The 26 T cell receptor beta chains in this list originate from one sample, sequenced in a study of memory CD4+ T cells and cytomegalovirus serostatus. TCRdb's table, derived via immunoSEQ multiplex PCR, lists solely in-frame clones and lacks some. The repertoire holds tens of thousands of clones, with approximately 76% as singletons. Single viable CD3+CD4+CD8-CD45RO+ cells were sorted as the memory CD4+ T cells. Sequencing was done on a sample of memory CD4+ T cells from blood. All receptors come from an adult in good health and CMV-seronegative. Some clones in this sample may be carry-over from other donors' samples.

The V call is TRBV15, the J call TRBJ1-4; D not certain. The length of the CDR3 is 14 residues. V shed 3 bases and J shed 5 bases, with 10 bases lying between them. The germline V gene encodes CDR1 LNHNV and CDR2 YYDKDF (reference sequence). The CDR3 reads CATSRGLANEKLFF. The CDR3 DNA sequence: TGTGCCACCAGCAGGGGATTAGCAAATGAAAAACTGTTTTTT.

V gene TRBV9 combines with J gene TRBJ1-4; 8 bases line up with TRBD1. The length of the CDR3 is 15 residues. Germline V gene lookup returns CDR1 SGDLS and CDR2 YYNGEE. V shed 0 bases and J 4 bases; nucleotides not matched to a gene: 2. The CDR3 is CASSVGGQGNEKLFF. The CDR3 DNA sequence: TGTGCCAGCAGCGTAGGTGGACAGGGTAATGAAAAACTGTTTTTT.

This chain connects TRBV5-8 to TRBJ1-3; a possible D gene is TRBD1 (5 bases). The CDR3 runs 15 residues. Trimming stripped 0 bases from V and 4 bases from J, with 11 bases between. CDR1 is SGHTS and CDR2 is YDEGEE in the germline V gene. The chain's CDR3 is CASSLGRGRGNTIYF. In DNA form, the CDR3 reads TGTGCCAGCAGCTTGGGGAGGGGCAGAGGAAACACCATATATTTT.

Here the CDR3 reads CASSQDRGLEQYF. DNA of the CDR3: TGCGCCAGCAGCCAAGACCGGGGTTTGGAGCAGTACTTC. The chain combines TRBV4-3 with TRBJ2-7, with D perhaps matching TRBD2 (5 bases). Per germline, CDR1 LGHNA and CDR2 YSLEER. This CDR3 has 13 amino acids. Trimming removed 0 bases from V and 7 bases from J, with 10 bases in between.

J is TRBJ2-3 and V is TRBV7-9, with 8 bases lining up with TRBD2. CDR1 is SEHNR and CDR2 is FQNEAQ in the germline V gene (reference sequence). The CDR3 extends over 16 amino acids. After removal of 5 bases from V and 0 bases from J, the junction contained 7 bases not matched to a gene. The CDR3 DNA sequence: TGTGCCAGCAGCCATGGTGGCGGGGGGAGCACAGATACGCAGTATTTT. This encodes CASSHGGGGSTDTQYF.

The chain has TRBV11-2 and TRBJ2-2; D could derive from TRBD1 or TRBD2 (7 bases each). In germline, CDR1 is SGHAT, CDR2 FQNNGV. V gave up 5 bases and J gave up 7 bases, with 20 bases separating them. The CDR3 covers 16 residues. Written as DNA, the CDR3 is TGTGCCAGCAGCCCTACCCAGGGGGGGGTCAACGGGGAGCTGTTTTTT. Translation gives CASSPTQGGVNGELFF.

The rearrangement uses TRBV5-1 and TRBJ1-1; the D is unclear. Germline lookup yields CDR1 SGHRS and CDR2 YFSETQ. The CDR3 covers 13 residues. V dropped 4 bases and J dropped 0 bases, with 7 bases sitting between them. The CDR3: CASSPSLNTEAFF. DNA for the CDR3: TGCGCCAGCAGCCCCTCTTTGAACACTGAAGCTTTCTTT.

The chain's CDR3 is CASRFARVNVAYGYTF. The DNA for the CDR3 is TGCGCCAGCAGATTCGCACGAGTTAACGTGGCTTATGGCTACACCTTC. The rearrangement uses TRBV5-1 and TRBJ1-2; no reliable D call. V lost 5 bases, J lost 5 bases, and 22 bases lay in between. Germline V gene sequence: CDR1 SGHRS, CDR2 YFSETQ. There are 16 residues in the CDR3.

The V and J genes are TRBV5-6 and TRBJ2-6; TRBD1 matches at 7 bases. Germline trimming cut 4 bases from V and 2 bases from J; bases unmatched to any gene: 0. Per the germline V gene, CDR1 is SGHDT and CDR2 is YYEEEE. This CDR3 region has 14 residues. CDR3 protein: CASSTGAGANVLTF. The CDR3 nucleotides read TGTGCCAGCAGCACAGGGGCTGGGGCCAACGTCCTGACTTTC.

V is TRBV5-4 and J is TRBJ2-7, with D unclear. This CDR3 is 14 amino acids long. Germline V gene lookup returns CDR1 SGHNT and CDR2 YYREEE (reference sequence). Trimming removed 4 bases from V and 7 bases from J, with 18 bases in between. CDR3 DNA: TGTGCCAGCAGCCCGGCAGCTTCCCAGAAGGAGCAGTACTTC. This encodes CASSPAASQKEQYF.

This chain connects TRBV9 to TRBJ2-5; D tentatively fits TRBD1 or TRBD2 (6 bases each). The germline gives CDR1 SGDLS, CDR2 YYNGEE. The CDR3 has 15 residues. V was trimmed by 0 bases and J by 4 bases, leaving 13 bases between them. DNA of the CDR3: TGTGCCAGCAGCGTAGGTGGGGGGCTTGGAGAGACCCAGTACTTC. Protein product: CASSVGGGLGETQYF.

V gene TRBV6-1 combines with J gene TRBJ2-6; D is possibly TRBD1 (6 bases). The V gene lost 4 bases and the J gene lost 1 base, with 8 bases spanning the gap. CDR3 length equals 15 residues. Germline lookup yields CDR1 MNHNS and CDR2 SASEGT. CDR3 sequence (DNA): TGTGCCAGCAGTGTCGGACAGTCTGGGGCCAACGTCCTGACTTTC. Protein: CASSVGQSGANVLTF.

This clone was observed a handful of times. The rearrangement links TRBV19 to TRBJ2-7, with 9 positions matching TRBD1. This CDR3 contains 15 residues. Unmatched junction bases numbered 10, after V lost 5 bases and J lost 5 bases. Germline-derived CDR1 and CDR2 are LNHDA and SQIVND (reference sequence). The CDR3 nucleotides are TGTGCCAGTAGTCCAGGACAGGGGCTCCCCAACGAGCAGTACTTC. Residues: CASSPGQGLPNEQYF.

This clone has only a few counts. The V gene is TRBV11-2, the J gene TRBJ2-5; 8 nucleotides match TRBD1. The CDR3 contains 17 residues. The J segment lost 4 bases and the V segment lost 1 base, leaving 11 bases of the junction unmatched. The germline CDR1 and CDR2 sequences are SGHAT and FQNNGV. CDR3 region: CASSLGSGGRVGETQYF. For the CDR3, the DNA is TGTGCCAGCAGCTTAGGTTCAGGGGGCAGGGTTGGAGAGACCCAGTACTTC.

This sequence joins TRBV6-1 and TRBJ2-1; 7 nucleotides agree with TRBD2. This CDR3 is 17 amino acids long. Germline CDR1 MNHNS, CDR2 SASEGT. The ends lost 2 bases at V and 6 bases at J; junction bases unmatched: 13. The CDR3 coding sequence is TGTGCCAGCAGTGAATCTTTCGGATTTGGCGGGGGCAATGAGCAGTTCTTC. This gives the protein CASSESFGFGGGNEQFF.

The count of this clone is one. The gene calls are TRBV5-4 and TRBJ2-7; 8 bases are shared with TRBD1. This CDR3 spans 14 amino acids. Trimming took 0 bases from V and 6 from J; bases not matched to a gene: 5. Germline values: CDR1 SGHNT, CDR2 YYREEE (reference sequence). The CDR3 DNA sequence: TGTGCCAGCAGCTTGGGAGACAGGGGCGGCGAGCAGTACTTC. Residues: CASSLGDRGGEQYF.

The V call is TRBV5-1, the J call TRBJ2-5; no clear D. CDR1 SGHRS and CDR2 YFSETQ come from the germline V gene. The V end was cut by 4 bases, the J end by 4 bases, with 11 bases between. The CDR3 totals 13 residues. CDR3 sequence reads: CASSTTARETQYF. CDR3 nucleotide sequence: TGCGCCAGCAGCACAACAGCGCGAGAGACCCAGTACTTC.

This clone has just a few counts. V usage is TRBV2 and J usage is TRBJ1-6; D ambiguous. V was pared by 8 bases and J by 14 bases, with 16 bases between. Per the germline V gene, CDR1 is SNHLY and CDR2 is FYNNEI. CDR3 length equals 12 residues. The CDR3 DNA follows: TGTGCCAGCCGCGGCACCGCGCTGTCCCTCCACTTT. As protein: CASRGTALSLHF.

This chain links TRBV28 with TRBJ1-2; TRBD1 is a possible D gene (5 bases). The V end lost 2 bases, the J end lost 8 bases, and 18 bases lay between the germline ends. In germline, CDR1 is MDHEN, CDR2 SYDVKM. There are 15 residues in the CDR3. CDR3 bases: TGTGCCAGCAGTTTACCTAGACGGCAGGGTATCGGCTACACCTTC. Translating it yields CASSLPRRQGIGYTF.

The sample holds a few counts of this clone. V usage is TRBV7-9 and J usage is TRBJ1-2; D gene uncertain. The CDR3 sequence is 11 residues long. CDR1 and CDR2 (germline): SEHNR, FQNEAQ (reference sequence). The V end was cut by 5 bases, the J end by 8 bases, with 9 bases between. CDR3: CASSPAGGYTF. The DNA for the CDR3 is TGTGCCAGCAGCCCGGCTGGAGGCTACACCTTC. The full variable domain, its missing parts supplied by reference TRBV7-9 and TRBJ1-2, is DTGVSQNPRHKITKRGQNVTFRCDPISEHNRLYWYRQTLGQGPEFLTYFQNEAQLEKSRLLSDRFSAERPKGSFSTLEIQRTEQGDSAMYLCASSPAGGYTFGSGTRLTVV.

This chain joins TRBV18 and TRBJ1-5; 8 nucleotides match TRBD1. The CDR3 totals 15 residues. Germline loops: CDR1 KGHSH, CDR2 LQKENI. Losses at the gene ends were 2 bases for V and 7 bases for J; bases not matched to a gene: 7. CDR3 region: CASSPTDRAGQPQHF. The CDR3, as DNA: TGTGCCAGCTCACCAACGGACAGGGCTGGGCAGCCCCAGCATTTT.

This clone has a handful of counts. This chain joins TRBV18 and TRBJ2-6; 10 positions match TRBD2. V shed 0 bases and J 4 bases; nucleotides not matched to a gene: 9. From germline, CDR1 is KGHSH and CDR2 LQKENI. The CDR3 consists of 19 residues. CDR3: CASSPPLAGARPGANVLTF. Written as DNA, the CDR3 is TGTGCCAGCTCACCACCCCTAGCGGGGGCGCGTCCGGGGGCCAACGTCCTGACTTTC.

On this clone: Within the sample, other DNA sequences also encode this same CDR3. The J gene is TRBJ2-7, the V gene TRBV7-9; D gene unclear. The germline gives CDR1 SEHNR, CDR2 FQNEAQ (reference sequence). This CDR3 has 12 residues. Trimming cost V 5 bases and J 3 bases, with 8 bases left between them. CDR3 in amino acids: CASSLQGYEQYF. CDR3 bases: TGTGCCAGCAGCCTCCAAGGCTACGAGCAGTACTTC.

The chain employs TRBV5-1 and TRBJ2-2; 7 bases line up with TRBD2. J lost 3 bases, V lost 4 bases, and 9 bases had no gene match. Germline V gene data show CDR1 as SGHRS and CDR2 as YFSETQ. The CDR3 sequence is 16 residues long. CDR3 residues: CASSVRRDYHTGELFF. The CDR3 DNA follows: TGCGCCAGCAGCGTCCGCCGGGACTACCACACCGGGGAGCTGTTTTTT.

This clone has a handful of counts. V and J are TRBV29-1 and TRBJ2-5; a weak D match, TRBD1 (5 bases). The germline V gene encodes CDR1 SQVTM and CDR2 ANQGSEA. Trimming removed 1 base from V and 5 bases from J, with 11 bases in between. This CDR3 comprises 13 residues. The DNA for the CDR3 is TGCAGCGTTGAAGTGGGGTCAGGGGAGACCCAGTACTTC. Translated: CSVEVGSGETQYF.

The rearrangement links TRBV5-1 to TRBJ2-6, with D unclear. The germline V and J ends were trimmed by 3 bases and 1 base, with 8 bases remaining between them. The CDR3 has 15 residues. Germline CDR1 SGHRS, CDR2 YFSETQ. CDR3 bases: TGCGCCAGCAGCTCCGAACTTTCTGGGGCCAACGTCCTGACTTTC. Encoded protein: CASSSELSGANVLTF.